A single sample gave rise to the 11 T cell receptor beta chains below, sequenced in a study of CD8 T cells in ankylosing spondylitis. TCRdb ran MiXCR on the 5' RACE reads and lists one entry per CDR3 protein. The sample has about 160,000 distinct CDR3 sequences; 15% to 20% are singletons. Sequencing was performed on blood, either unsorted or a sorted T cell fraction (not recorded which). Source of these receptors: a male donor with ankylosing spondylitis or in good health (not recorded which).

This clonotype was observed a handful of times. The V and J genes are TRBV13 and TRBJ1-1, with D unresolved. This CDR3 spans 15 amino acids. Trimming shortened V by 1 base and J by 3 bases, and 12 bases separated the two germline ends. From germline, CDR1 is PRHDT and CDR2 FYEKMQ (reference sequence). In nucleotides, the CDR3 is TGTGCCAGCAGCTTAGTAGGGTTGAGGGACACTGAAGCTTTCTTT. Translation: CASSLVGLRDTEAFF.

The V gene is TRBV19, the J gene TRBJ2-3; the match to TRBD2 covers 10 bases. Germline values: CDR1 LNHDA, CDR2 SQIVND (reference sequence). Trimming at V came to 3 bases and at J to 5 bases, leaving 8 bases not matched to a gene. The CDR3 length is 16 residues. The CDR3 DNA reads as TGTGCCAGTAGTATTCCCTCTAGCGGGAGTATAGATACGCAGTATTTT. Protein product: CASSIPSSGSIDTQYF.

The chain has TRBV6-5 and TRBJ1-4; D unresolved. This CDR3 has 15 residues. From germline, CDR1 is MNHEY and CDR2 SVGAGI. With 2 bases removed from V and 8 bases from J, the gap between germline ends came to 15 bases. CDR3 sequence: CASSYVVGFSEKLFF. The CDR3 nucleotides read TGTGCCAGCAGTTACGTTGTGGGATTTAGCGAAAAACTGTTTTTT.

Only a few counts were recorded for this clonotype. The chain carries TRBV7-2 and TRBJ2-7, with 8 bases identical to TRBD1. The ends lost 2 bases at V and 7 bases at J; junction bases unmatched: 13. Germline V lookup: CDR1 SGHTA, CDR2 FQGNSA. CDR3 size: 16 residues. For the CDR3, the DNA is TGTGCCAGCAGCTTAAATGCCGGGACAGGTTCGGGGGAGCAGTACTTC. Residues: CASSLNAGTGSGEQYF.

This clonotype occurred a few times. The CDR3 loop is CASSRYAGGPGEQYF. The DNA for the CDR3 is TGTGCCAGCAGCCGTTACGCGGGAGGGCCGGGGGAGCAGTACTTC. The genes are TRBV7-3 and TRBJ2-7, with 9 positions matching TRBD2. The trim removed 5 bases at V and 7 bases at J, leaving 12 bases unmatched. Germline CDR1 reads SGHTA; CDR2 reads FQGTGA. This CDR3 contains 15 residues.

The sample holds a few counts of this clonotype. CDR3 protein: CASSLEASNTGELFF. CDR3 bases: TGCGCCAGCAGCTTGGAAGCCAGTAACACCGGGGAGCTGTTTTTT. The chain combines TRBV5-1 with TRBJ2-2, with D uncertain. Trimming took 0 bases from V and 2 from J, leaving 8 bases between them. The germline V gene encodes CDR1 SGHRS and CDR2 YFSETQ. There are 15 residues in the CDR3.

The rearrangement joins TRBV7-9 to TRBJ2-3; TRBD2 matches at 10 bases. This CDR3 is 16 amino acids long. Germline assignment: CDR1 SEHNR and CDR2 FQNEAQ (reference sequence). V shed 6 bases, J shed 5 bases, and the junction held 11 bases outside the gene matches. The CDR3 nucleotides are TGTGCCAGCAGTGCAGAGAGCGGGAGGGCCGTAGATACGCAGTATTTT. Protein sequence: CASSAESGRAVDTQYF.

This clonotype was seen ten or more times. The rearrangement uses TRBV5-1 and TRBJ1-1; D call uncertain. Trimming pared 7 bases from V and 0 bases from J, leaving 13 bases between. Germline lookup yields CDR1 SGHRS and CDR2 YFSETQ. The CDR3 totals 14 residues. Here the CDR3 reads CASHRDGMNTEAFF. The CDR3, as DNA: TGCGCCAGCCACAGAGACGGAATGAACACTGAAGCTTTCTTT.

This clonotype occurred many times. CDR3 in amino acids: CASSVGAKETQYF. CDR3 coding DNA: TGTGCCAGCAGTGTGGGGGCTAAGGAGACCCAGTACTTC. The chain employs TRBV6-1 and TRBJ2-5, with D perhaps matching TRBD1 (6 bases). Looked up from germline, CDR1 is MNHNS and CDR2 is SASEGT. V lost 4 bases and J 5 bases, leaving 11 bases between the germline ends. This CDR3 contains 13 residues.

This clonotype appeared many times. The rearrangement links TRBV20-1 to TRBJ2-3; 8 bases map to TRBD2. CDR1 is DFQATT and CDR2 is SNEGSKA in the germline V gene (reference sequence). The CDR3 length is 14 residues. Trimming removed 7 bases from V and 0 bases from J; junction bases left unmatched: 6. CDR3 protein: CSGSGASSTDTQYF. For the CDR3, the DNA is TGCAGTGGTAGCGGGGCTTCTAGCACAGATACGCAGTATTTT.

This clonotype was seen repeatedly, ten times or more. The V and J genes are TRBV5-1 and TRBJ2-5, with D possibly matching TRBD1 (5 bases). Germline CDR1 is SGHRS and CDR2 is YFSETQ. The CDR3 sequence is 14 residues long. Trimming pared 0 bases from V and 1 base from J, leaving 7 bases between. CDR3 bases: TGCGCCAGCAGCTTGGCAGGGTCCCAAGAGACCCAGTACTTC. Encoded protein: CASSLAGSQETQYF.